A selection of T cell receptor beta chains follows, all from one sample in a study of blood T cell repertoires in COVID-19. Sequencing used immunoSEQ multiplex PCR; TCRdb keeps in-frame clones, though not all of them. The table lists approximately 200,000 clones, roughly 82% of them singletons, with 10% to 15% in the top ten. The sequenced sample was PBMCs or T cells enriched from blood (not recorded which). Every receptor here comes from a man aged 35 to 55 who had recovered from COVID-19. CDR3s include the opening cysteine and the closing phenylalanine or tryptophan. A D gene is named only where the DNA matches it firmly. The listing skips clone size in some rows; elsewhere it reads once, few, many or a size class.

CDR3 protein: CAIRVREDSSEQYF
CDR3 DNA: TGTGCCATCAGAGTGCGGGAGGACTCCTCCGAGCAGTACTTC
V gene: TRBV10-3
J gene: TRBJ2-7
D gene: TRBD2
clone size: once

CDR3 protein: CASSPTTGSGNTIYF
CDR3 DNA: TGTGCCAGCTCACCAACCACAGGGTCTGGAAACACCATATATTTT
V gene: TRBV18
J gene: TRBJ1-3
D gene: .
clone size: once

CDR3 protein: CSTVGGRDGYTF
CDR3 DNA: TGCAGCACCGTTGGGGGCAGGGACGGCTACACCTTC
V gene: TRBV29-1
J gene: TRBJ1-2
D gene: .
clone size: .

CDR3 protein: CASSYARRTGAPSNQPQHF
CDR3 DNA: TGTGCCAGCAGTTACGCTCGAAGGACAGGGGCCCCGAGCAATCAGCCCCAGCATTTT
V gene: TRBV6-2/TRBV6-3
J gene: TRBJ1-5
D gene: TRBD1
clone size: .

CDR3 protein: CASSVGRSGNTIYF
CDR3 DNA: TGTGCCAGCAGCGTCGGGAGGTCGGGAAACACCATATATTTT
V gene: TRBV9
J gene: TRBJ1-3
D gene: .
clone size: .

CDR3 protein: CASSVSFLGVTDTGELFF
CDR3 DNA: TGCGCCAGCAGTGTGTCTTTCCTAGGGGTAACGGACACCGGGGAGCTGTTTTTT
V gene: TRBV10-1
J gene: TRBJ2-2
D gene: .
clone size: .

CDR3 protein: CASRIYGTNNEAFF
CDR3 DNA: TGTGCCAGCAGGATCTACGGGACAAATAATGAAGCTTTCTTT
V gene: TRBV6-5
J gene: TRBJ1-1
D gene: .
clone size: .

CDR3 protein: CASSQGSSGSFYNEQFF
CDR3 DNA: TGCGCCAGCAGTCAAGGGTCTAGCGGGAGTTTCTACAATGAGCAGTTCTTC
V gene: TRBV23-1
J gene: TRBJ2-1
D gene: TRBD2
clone size: .

CDR3 protein: CASSYAGQAPYEQYF
CDR3 DNA: TGTGCCAGCAGCTATGCTGGGCAGGCGCCCTACGAGCAGTACTTC
V gene: TRBV11-3
J gene: TRBJ2-7
D gene: .
clone size: .

CDR3 protein: CASSLSGGVMHEQYF
CDR3 DNA: TGTGCCAGCAGTTTATCAGGGGGCGTGATGCACGAGCAGTACTTC
V gene: TRBV28
J gene: TRBJ2-7
D gene: TRBD1
clone size: few

CDR3 protein: CAISGGTGGRLYQPQHF
CDR3 DNA: TGTGCCATCAGTGGAGGGACAGGGGGCAGATTGTATCAGCCCCAGCATTTT
V gene: TRBV10-3
J gene: TRBJ1-5
D gene: TRBD1
clone size: once

CDR3 protein: CASSQVRRQGMYGYTF
CDR3 DNA: TGTGCCAGCAGCCAAGTCCGCCGACAGGGGATGTATGGCTACACCTTC
V gene: TRBV3-1/TRBV3-2
J gene: TRBJ1-2
D gene: TRBD1
clone size: .

CDR3 protein: CASSPRTGLSNQPQHF
CDR3 DNA: TGTGCCAGTAGCCCCCGGACAGGGTTGAGCAATCAGCCCCAGCATTTT
V gene: TRBV19
J gene: TRBJ1-5
D gene: TRBD1
clone size: .

CDR3 protein: CASRRDTNYGYTF
CDR3 DNA: TGTGCCAGCAGAAGGGACACCAACTATGGCTACACCTTC
V gene: TRBV7-9
J gene: TRBJ1-2
D gene: .
clone size: .

CDR3 protein: CASSWTDLSGANVLTF
CDR3 DNA: TGTGCCAGCAGCTGGACAGACCTCTCTGGGGCCAACGTCCTGACTTTC
V gene: TRBV5-4
J gene: TRBJ2-6
D gene: .
clone size: .

CDR3 protein: CASTTASGYRYGYTF
CDR3 DNA: TGTGCCAGCACCACCGCCTCAGGGTACCGCTATGGCTACACCTTC
V gene: TRBV6-5
J gene: TRBJ1-2
D gene: .
clone size: few

CDR3 protein: CASSLVQANIQYF
CDR3 DNA: TGTGCCAGCAGTTTGGTCCAGGCAAACATTCAGTACTTC
V gene: TRBV12-3/TRBV12-4
J gene: TRBJ2-4
D gene: .
clone size: .

CDR3 protein: CASRTSGYDEQFF
CDR3 DNA: TGTGCCAGCCGGACTAGCGGGTACGATGAGCAGTTCTTC
V gene: TRBV12-3/TRBV12-4
J gene: TRBJ2-1
D gene: TRBD2
clone size: .

CDR3 protein: CASSIWTVAKNIQYF
CDR3 DNA: TGTGCCAGCAGCATATGGACAGTAGCCAAAAACATTCAGTACTTC
V gene: TRBV7-6
J gene: TRBJ2-4
D gene: .
clone size: .

CDR3 protein: CASSVSSQVWDEQFF
CDR3 DNA: TGCGCCAGCAGTGTATCATCGCAGGTCTGGGATGAGCAGTTCTTC
V gene: TRBV5-1
J gene: TRBJ2-1
D gene: .
clone size: .

CDR3 protein: CARERDREYNEQFF
CDR3 DNA: TGTGCCAGGGAGAGGGACAGGGAATACAATGAGCAGTTCTTC
V gene: TRBV19
J gene: TRBJ2-1
D gene: TRBD1
clone size: .

CDR3 protein: CASGSNSPLHF
CDR3 DNA: TGTGCCAGCGGCTCCAATTCACCCCTCCACTTT
V gene: TRBV12-3/TRBV12-4
J gene: TRBJ1-6
D gene: .
clone size: once

CDR3 protein: CASSPREQAIEAFF
CDR3 DNA: TGTGCCAGCAGCCCCAGGGAACAGGCTATTGAAGCTTTCTTT
V gene: TRBV9
J gene: TRBJ1-1
D gene: .
clone size: .

CDR3 protein: CASSFSGDNTQYF
CDR3 DNA: TGTGCCAGCAGTTTCAGCGGGGATAATACGCAGTATTTT
V gene: TRBV27
J gene: TRBJ2-3
D gene: TRBD2
clone size: .

CDR3 protein: CASSFAGRSYEQYF
CDR3 DNA: TGTGCCAGCAGCTTTGCAGGGCGTTCCTACGAGCAGTACTTC
V gene: TRBV5-6
J gene: TRBJ2-7
D gene: .
clone size: .

CDR3 protein: CASSPPYSPLHF
CDR3 DNA: TGTGCCAGCTCACCACCCTATTCACCCCTCCACTTT
V gene: TRBV18
J gene: TRBJ1-6
D gene: .
clone size: .

CDR3 protein: CASSRLVAKNIQYF
CDR3 DNA: TGTGCCAGCAGCCGACTAGTAGCCAAAAACATTCAGTACTTC
V gene: TRBV6-5
J gene: TRBJ2-4
D gene: .
clone size: once

CDR3 protein: CASSGTVTDAQYF
CDR3 DNA: TGTGCCAGTAGCGGTACGGTTACAGATGCGCAGTATTTT
V gene: TRBV19
J gene: TRBJ2-3
D gene: .
clone size: .

CDR3 protein: CASSSTGNEQFF
CDR3 DNA: TGTGCCAGCAGCTCCACAGGAAATGAGCAGTTCTTC
V gene: TRBV7-2
J gene: TRBJ2-1
D gene: .
clone size: .

CDR3 protein: CASSYSNAGWETQYF
CDR3 DNA: TGTGCCAGCAGTTACTCGAATGCAGGGTGGGAGACCCAGTACTTC
V gene: TRBV6-5
J gene: TRBJ2-5
D gene: .
clone size: .

CDR3 protein: CASSTGMLSDGYTF
CDR3 DNA: TGCGCCAGCAGCACGGGAATGCTCAGCGATGGCTACACCTTC
V gene: TRBV5-1
J gene: TRBJ1-2
D gene: .
clone size: .

CDR3 protein: CASSADRVDGYTF
CDR3 DNA: TGTGCCAGCAGCGCCGACAGGGTAGATGGCTACACCTTC
V gene: TRBV6-2/TRBV6-3
J gene: TRBJ1-2
D gene: TRBD1
clone size: .

CDR3 protein: CASSQFSGTGNTIYF
CDR3 DNA: TGTGCCAGCAGCCAATTCAGCGGGACTGGAAACACCATATATTTT
V gene: TRBV7-7
J gene: TRBJ1-3
D gene: .
clone size: many

CDR3 protein: CASSSQGRTGISYEQYF
CDR3 DNA: TGTGCCAGCAGTTCCCAGGGCAGGACGGGCATCTCCTACGAGCAGTACTTC
V gene: TRBV27
J gene: TRBJ2-7
D gene: .
clone size: .

CDR3 protein: CASTDRGYEKLFF
CDR3 DNA: TGTGCCAGTACGGACAGGGGTTACGAAAAACTGTTTTTT
V gene: TRBV2
J gene: TRBJ1-4
D gene: TRBD1
clone size: .

CDR3 protein: CASRSYRGGGQPQHF
CDR3 DNA: TGCGCCAGCAGATCATACAGGGGTGGAGGGCAGCCCCAGCATTTT
V gene: TRBV5-1
J gene: TRBJ1-5
D gene: TRBD1
clone size: .

CDR3 protein: CASSIQGSGGPQHF
CDR3 DNA: TGTGCCAGTAGTATACAGGGGTCTGGCGGGCCCCAGCATTTT
V gene: TRBV19
J gene: TRBJ1-5
D gene: .
clone size: .

CDR3 protein: CASSRDISNQPQHF
CDR3 DNA: TGTGCCAGCAGCCGCGACATCTCCAATCAGCCCCAGCATTTT
V gene: TRBV7-9
J gene: TRBJ1-5
D gene: .
clone size: few

CDR3 protein: CASSLVARVGTDTQYF
CDR3 DNA: TGCGCCAGCAGCTTGGTAGCCAGGGTAGGCACAGATACGCAGTATTTT
V gene: TRBV5-1
J gene: TRBJ2-3
D gene: .
clone size: once

CDR3 protein: CASSGSQAEAFF
CDR3 DNA: TGTGCCAGCAGCGGGAGTCAGGCTGAAGCTTTCTTT
V gene: TRBV11-2
J gene: TRBJ1-1
D gene: .
clone size: .

CDR3 protein: CASGLTNGGWDSNYGYTF
CDR3 DNA: TGTGCTAGTGGTTTGACCAACGGGGGATGGGATTCTAACTATGGCTACACCTTC
V gene: TRBV12-5
J gene: TRBJ1-2
D gene: .
clone size: .

CDR3 protein: CASSGQGPGELFF
CDR3 DNA: TGTGCCAGTAGTGGACAGGGTCCCGGGGAGCTGTTTTTT
V gene: TRBV19
J gene: TRBJ2-2
D gene: TRBD1
clone size: .

CDR3 protein: CASSQVQNFNIQYF
CDR3 DNA: TGTGCCAGCAGCCAAGTACAGAATTTCAACATTCAGTACTTC
V gene: TRBV3-1/TRBV3-2
J gene: TRBJ2-4
D gene: .
clone size: .

CDR3 protein: CASRSRTGSNEQFF
CDR3 DNA: TGTGCCAGCAGAAGCCGGACAGGGTCCAATGAGCAGTTCTTC
V gene: TRBV11-3
J gene: TRBJ2-1
D gene: TRBD1
clone size: .

CDR3 protein: CASTRQYNSPLHF
CDR3 DNA: TGTGCCAGTACGAGACAGTATAATTCACCCCTCCACTTT
V gene: TRBV19
J gene: TRBJ1-6
D gene: .
clone size: .

CDR3 protein: CATGRLGSGTGVYNEQFF
CDR3 DNA: TGTGCCACCGGCCGGCTTGGCTCCGGGACAGGGGTTTACAATGAGCAGTTCTTC
V gene: TRBV7-9
J gene: TRBJ2-1
D gene: TRBD1
clone size: .

CDR3 protein: CASSLAPSVYQETQYF
CDR3 DNA: TGCGCCAGCAGCTTGGCTCCTAGCGTTTACCAAGAGACCCAGTACTTC
V gene: TRBV5-1
J gene: TRBJ2-5
D gene: .
clone size: .

CDR3 protein: CASRSPGGKNTEAFF
CDR3 DNA: TGTGCCAGCAGGTCCCCAGGGGGCAAGAACACTGAAGCTTTCTTT
V gene: TRBV2
J gene: TRBJ1-1
D gene: TRBD1
clone size: .

CDR3 protein: CASSQGRGGSPEAFF
CDR3 DNA: TGCGCCAGCAGCCAGGGGCGCGGGGGGTCCCCTGAAGCTTTCTTT
V gene: TRBV5-1
J gene: TRBJ1-1
D gene: .
clone size: few

CDR3 protein: CASTIRGPANYGYTF
CDR3 DNA: TGTGCCAGTACGATCAGGGGGCCGGCTAACTATGGCTACACCTTC
V gene: TRBV19
J gene: TRBJ1-2
D gene: TRBD1
clone size: .

CDR3 protein: CASRPHPVNQETQYF
CDR3 DNA: TGTGCCAGCAGACCCCATCCGGTAAACCAAGAGACCCAGTACTTC
V gene: TRBV28
J gene: TRBJ2-5
D gene: .
clone size: .

CDR3 protein: CASTDGGNYGYTF
CDR3 DNA: TGTGCCAGCACCGACGGGGGGAACTATGGCTACACCTTC
V gene: TRBV28
J gene: TRBJ1-2
D gene: .
clone size: .

CDR3 protein: CASSVEEGAGYTF
CDR3 DNA: TGTGCCAGCAGCGTAGAAGAGGGAGCGGGCTACACCTTC
V gene: TRBV9
J gene: TRBJ1-2
D gene: .
clone size: .

CDR3 protein: CASSFLGQHYGYTF
CDR3 DNA: TGTGCCAGCAGCTTTTTAGGACAGCACTATGGCTACACCTTC
V gene: TRBV7-9
J gene: TRBJ1-2
D gene: .
clone size: .

CDR3 protein: CASRSSGSNTEAFF
CDR3 DNA: TGTGCCAGCAGGTCCTCGGGGTCGAACACTGAAGCTTTCTTT
V gene: TRBV7-6
J gene: TRBJ1-1
D gene: .
clone size: .

CDR3 protein: CASSYSTATAVNGYTF
CDR3 DNA: TGTGCCAGCAGTTACTCGACTGCGACGGCTGTAAATGGCTACACCTTC
V gene: TRBV6-5
J gene: TRBJ1-2
D gene: .
clone size: few

CDR3 protein: CASDSLPGQGGNEQFF
CDR3 DNA: TGCGCCAGCGATTCCCTACCGGGACAGGGAGGCAATGAGCAGTTCTTC
V gene: TRBV5-1
J gene: TRBJ2-1
D gene: TRBD1
clone size: .

CDR3 protein: CASSLAAGGAEEQYF
CDR3 DNA: TGTGCCAGCAGCTTAGCGGCGGGGGGGGCTGAGGAGCAGTACTTC
V gene: TRBV7-6
J gene: TRBJ2-7
D gene: TRBD2
clone size: .

CDR3 protein: CASSLAGTGKGYTF
CDR3 DNA: TGTGCCAGCAGCTTAGCGGGGACAGGAAAAGGCTACACCTTC
V gene: TRBV13
J gene: TRBJ1-2
D gene: TRBD1
clone size: .

CDR3 protein: CASSVGDSGGVFQFF
CDR3 DNA: TGTGCCAGCAGCGTAGGGGATTCGGGGGGCGTATTTCAGTTCTTC
V gene: TRBV9
J gene: TRBJ2-1
D gene: .
clone size: .